This entry is about one TCR beta chain. This sample was included in a study of chemoradiotherapy in HPV16-positive cancers. The CDR3 spans 16 residues. Looked up from germline, CDR1 is WNHNN and CDR2 is SYGVQD (reference sequence). V shed 0 bases and J 8 bases; nucleotides not matched to a gene: 9. TCRdb keeps only in-frame clones here, not all; method: immunoSEQ multiplex PCR. Of 8,400 or so clones in the sample, about 89% were seen once. The chain combines TRBV10-1 with TRBJ2-1; 8 bases line up with TRBD2. The clonotype originates from a human donor with HPV-associated anogenital cancer. The source material was blood, sampled from a patient who underwent chemoradiotherapy. The CDR3 reads CASSESGGGSPHEQFF. CDR3 nucleotide sequence: TGCGCCAGCAGTGAGTCGGGCGGGGGGTCCCCTCATGAGCAGTTCTTC.